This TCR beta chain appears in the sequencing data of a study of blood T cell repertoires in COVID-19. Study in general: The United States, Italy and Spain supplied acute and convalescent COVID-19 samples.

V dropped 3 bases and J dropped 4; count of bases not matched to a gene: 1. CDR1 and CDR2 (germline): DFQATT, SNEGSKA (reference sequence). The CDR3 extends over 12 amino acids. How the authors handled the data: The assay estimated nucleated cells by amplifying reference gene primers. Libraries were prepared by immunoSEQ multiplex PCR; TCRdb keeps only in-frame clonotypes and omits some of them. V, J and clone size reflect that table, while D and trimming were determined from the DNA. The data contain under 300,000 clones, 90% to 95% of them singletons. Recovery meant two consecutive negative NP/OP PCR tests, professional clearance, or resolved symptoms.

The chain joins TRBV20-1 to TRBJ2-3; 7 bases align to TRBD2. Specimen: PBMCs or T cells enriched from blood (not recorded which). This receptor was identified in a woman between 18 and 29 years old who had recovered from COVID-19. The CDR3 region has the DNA TGCAGTGCTAGTACTAGCGCAGATACGCAGTATTTT. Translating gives CSASTSADTQYF.